This TCR beta chain is from a study of blood T cell repertoires in COVID-19. Sequencing used immunoSEQ multiplex PCR; TCRdb keeps in-frame clones, though not all of them. The table shows under 450,000 clones, with approximately 89% occurring only once. The V and J ends lost 0 bases and 7 bases, in that order; junction bases with no gene match: 4. The CDR3 length is 15 residues. Germline V CDR1 and CDR2: SGDLS, YYNGEE. The sample consisted of PBMCs or T cells enriched from blood (not recorded which). This chain links TRBV9 with TRBJ2-1, with 10 bases aligning to TRBD2. This TCR derives from a woman aged 40 to 50 who had been exposed to COVID-19. In DNA form, the CDR3 reads TGTGCCAGCAGCGTAGAGTTAGCGGGGGGAAATGAGCAGTTCTTC. It codes for CASSVELAGGNEQFF.